The 18 T cell receptor beta chains below come from one sample, sequenced in a study of T cell clonality in common variable immunodeficiency. TCRdb's copy holds only in-frame clones and misses some; the assay was immunoSEQ multiplex PCR. This record lists 35,000 to 50,000 clones, none seen once only, and the top ten clones contain 2% to 2.5%. Sequences were obtained from peripheral blood mononuclear cells. All receptors derive from a person aged 18 to 69 in good health.

This clone was seen at least ten times. The read ends 3 residues early relative to the CDR3; the germline J gene fills the gap. This chain links TRBV30 with TRBJ1-4; TRBD1 matches at 8 bases. J lost 6 bases, V lost 5 bases, and 5 bases had no gene match. Germline CDR1 GTSNPN, CDR2 SVGIG (reference sequence). The CDR3 length is 13 residues. CDR3: CAWWGQAHEKLFF. The part of the CDR3 DNA that was read is TGTGCCTGGTGGGGACAGGCGCATGAAAAA.

This clone showed up many times. The DNA ends 3 residues before the CDR3 does, and the rest of the CDR3 is filled in from the germline J gene. The chain has TRBV2 and TRBJ2-1; 7 bases map to TRBD1. This CDR3 spans 13 amino acids. Per germline, CDR1 SNHLY and CDR2 FYNNEI. V lost 7 bases to trimming and J lost 5 bases; unmatched junction nucleotides: 5. The chain's CDR3 is CASNQGVNNEQFF. CDR3 DNA (partial): TGTGCCAGCAACCAGGGGGTGAACAATGAG.

The sample holds many counts of this clone. The DNA read from the CDR3 is TGCGCCAGCAGCTCCCCGGGACTAGCGGGTACCGGGGAG. Amino acid sequence: CASSSPGLAGTGE. The CDR3 in its entirety is CASSSPGLAGTGELFF. The chain employs TRBV5-1 and TRBJ2-2; 12 nucleotides match TRBD2. The CDR3 extends 3 residues past the end of the read, so its final part is completed from the germline J gene. Losses at the gene ends were 3 bases for V and 5 bases for J; bases not matched to a gene: 5. The CDR3 covers 16 residues. Germline V gene lookup returns CDR1 SGHRS and CDR2 YFSETQ. The full variable domain, in which reference TRBV5-1 and TRBJ2-2 provide the parts outside the CDR3, is KAGVTQTPRYLIKTRGQQVTLSCSPISGHRSVSWYQQTPGQGLQFLFEYFSETQRNKGNFPGRFSGRQFSNSRSEMNVSTLELGDSALYLCASSSPGLAGTGELFFGEGSRLTVL.

This clone came up many times. Sequencing ends 3 residues short of the CDR3 end; the germline J gene provides the rest. This chain joins TRBV20-1 and TRBJ1-1, with a weak D call TRBD1 (6 bases). Germline-derived CDR1 and CDR2 are DFQATT and SNEGSKA (reference sequence). The CDR3 totals 12 residues. V was clipped by 3 bases and J by 7 bases, with 12 bases between them. The DNA read from the CDR3 is TGCAGTGCTAGCGCAGGGGAGGGTGAA. Amino acid sequence: CSASAGEGE. The entire CDR3 is CSASAGEGEAFF.

Ten or more counts support this clone. From the germline J gene comes the end of the CDR3, since the read stops 3 residues before it. The chain joins TRBV9 to TRBJ2-3, with 8 bases aligning to TRBD1. CDR3 length: 15 amino acids. Germline lookup yields CDR1 SGDLS and CDR2 YYNGEE. J gave up 5 bases and V 4 bases, and 9 bases lay outside the gene matches. CDR3: CASSFRDRLQDTQYF. CDR3 DNA, as far as it was read: TGTGCCAGCAGCTTCCGGGACAGGTTGCAAGATACG.

This clone was counted at least ten times. The DNA ends 3 residues before the CDR3 does, and the rest of the CDR3 is filled in from the germline J gene. V and J are TRBV4-2 and TRBJ2-7; 7 bases align to TRBD1. CDR1 is LGHNA, CDR2 YNFKEQ, per germline. V gave up 0 bases and J gave up 0 bases; unmatched junction bases: 2. CDR3 length: 15 residues. The CDR3 is CASSQDQGVSYEQYF. The sequenced CDR3 bases are TGTGCCAGCAGCCAAGACCAGGGGGTCTCCTACGAG.

This clone was counted at least ten times. The read finishes 3 residues shy of the CDR3 end, and the germline J gene is used to complete it. This chain links TRBV12-3 or TRBV12-4 with TRBJ2-2; the D gene is possibly TRBD1 (6 bases). The V and J ends lost 5 bases and 7 bases respectively, with 11 bases between them. The CDR3 runs 13 residues. Partial CDR3 DNA: TGTGCCAGCAGTCCAGGGGTAGGCGGGGAG. This translates into CASSPGVGGE. The full CDR3 sequence reads CASSPGVGGELFF.

On this clone itself: The CDR3 extends 3 residues past the end of the read, so its final part is completed from the germline J gene. V usage is TRBV7-8 and J usage is TRBJ2-7, with TRBD2 identical over 9 bases. The CDR3 covers 15 residues. Unmatched junction bases numbered 11, after V lost 5 bases and J lost 6 bases. The germline gives CDR1 SGHVS, CDR2 FQNEAQ. The sequenced part of the CDR3 DNA is TGTGCCAGCAGCCCGAAAGGGCGGGGGGGCCGCGAG. This gives the protein CASSPKGRGGRE. The complete CDR3 reads CASSPKGRGGREQYF.

This clone was counted many times. The DNA ends 3 residues before the CDR3 does, and the rest of the CDR3 is filled in from the germline J gene. The chain couples TRBV5-1 to TRBJ2-7; D remains unclear. V was clipped by 2 bases and J by 1 base, with 7 bases between them. The CDR3 is 13 amino acids. Germline V CDR1 and CDR2: SGHRS, YFSETQ. The CDR3 protein is CASSFLSSYEQYF. The CDR3 DNA, read in part, is TGCGCCAGCAGCTTCCTTTCTTCCTACGAG.

In this sample, this clone turned up many times. With the read ending 3 residues before the CDR3 end, the germline J gene is used to fill in that end. The chain is built from TRBV19 and TRBJ2-3; tentative D call: TRBD2 (5 bases). The germline CDR1 and CDR2 sequences are LNHDA and SQIVND (reference sequence). CDR3 length: 13 amino acids. V lost 8 bases and J 2 bases, leaving 11 bases between the germline ends. The covered CDR3 bases are TGTGCCAGTCTGGACTTCGCCACAGATACG. It encodes CASLDFATDT. The whole CDR3 protein reads CASLDFATDTQYF.

This clone came up many times. The read is 3 residues too short to cover the CDR3 end, so that end is filled in from the germline J gene. The chain links TRBV19 to TRBJ2-2; 12 bases match TRBD2. The junction had 3 bases not matched to a gene; V was cut back by 3 bases and J by 4 bases. The CDR3 is 16 residues long. CDR1 is LNHDA and CDR2 is SQIVND in the germline V gene (reference sequence). The part of the CDR3 DNA that was read is TGTGCCAGTAGTATGACTAGCGGGAGTACCACCGGGGAG. Translation: CASSMTSGSTTGE. The CDR3 in full is CASSMTSGSTTGELFF.

This clone was counted at least ten times. Sequencing ends 3 residues short of the CDR3 end; the germline J gene provides the rest. The chain combines TRBV4-1 with TRBJ2-1, with 7 bases fitting TRBD2. There are 16 residues in the CDR3. CDR1 MGHRA and CDR2 YSYEKL come from the germline V gene. J gave up 2 bases and V 3 bases, and 7 bases lay outside the gene matches. The CDR3 region is CASSQARDYTYNEQFF. CDR3 DNA (partial): TGCGCCAGCAGCCAGGCCCGGGACTACACCTACAATGAG.

In its sample, this clone was seen many times. The read ends 3 residues early relative to the CDR3; the germline J gene fills the gap. The chain recombines TRBV6-2 or TRBV6-3 with TRBJ2-7; 8 bases fit TRBD1. The germline gives CDR1 MNHEY, CDR2 SVGEGT. The CDR3 length is 14 residues. The trim removed 6 bases at V and 1 base at J, leaving 5 bases unmatched. CDR3 in amino acids: CASRPGGQSYEQYF. The sequenced part of the CDR3 DNA is TGTGCCAGCAGACCAGGGGGCCAATCCTACGAG.

This clone was detected ten times or more. The CDR3 sequence: CASSPQGGASGELFF. Partial CDR3 DNA: TGTGCCAGCAGCCCCCAAGGGGGCGCAAGCGGGGAG. The chain couples TRBV13 to TRBJ2-2; 7 nucleotides agree with TRBD1. The CDR3 extends 3 residues past the end of the read, so its final part is completed from the germline J gene. The CDR3 is 15 amino acids. CDR1 is PRHDT and CDR2 is FYEKMQ in the germline V gene (reference sequence). Germline trimming cut 5 bases from V and 7 bases from J; bases unmatched to any gene: 10.

Ten or more counts support this clone. The CDR3 loop is CSVEFANTGELFF. The sequenced CDR3 bases are TGCAGCGTTGAATTCGCGAACACCGGGGAG. The chain joins TRBV29-1 to TRBJ2-2; D gene uncertain. From the germline J gene comes the end of the CDR3, since the read stops 3 residues before it. Looked up from germline, CDR1 is SQVTM and CDR2 is ANQGSEA. The CDR3 contains 13 residues. Trimming left V 2 bases short and J 0 bases short, with 4 bases between.

This clone was picked up many times. The read falls 3 residues short of the CDR3 end, and the missing part is taken from the germline J gene. This chain connects TRBV13 to TRBJ2-7, with 12 bases matching TRBD2. V shed 5 bases and J 1 base; nucleotides not matched to a gene: 6. This CDR3 region has 16 residues. Germline values: CDR1 PRHDT, CDR2 FYEKMQ (reference sequence). Incomplete CDR3 DNA: TGTGCCAGCAGCATGAGGACTAGCGGGGCGTCCTACGAG. It yields the protein CASSMRTSGASYE. The CDR3 in its entirety is CASSMRTSGASYEQYF.

Many counts were recorded for this clone. The CDR3 end falls 3 residues outside the read, so it is completed with the germline J gene. The V call is TRBV20-1, the J call TRBJ1-5, with D maybe TRBD1 (5 bases). V lost 6 bases and J 0 bases, leaving 12 bases between the germline ends. This CDR3 has 14 residues. Germline values: CDR1 DFQATT, CDR2 SNEGSKA (reference sequence). The CDR3 loop is CSAASTVSNQPQHF. The part of the CDR3 DNA that was read is TGCAGTGCAGCATCGACAGTTAGCAATCAGCCC.

In its sample, this clone was seen a few times. The DNA ends 3 residues before the CDR3 does, and the rest of the CDR3 is filled in from the germline J gene. The rearrangement links TRBV20-1 to TRBJ2-1; 16 nucleotides align to TRBD2. Germline trimming cut 2 bases from V and 7 bases from J; bases unmatched to any gene: 5. CDR1 is DFQATT, CDR2 SNEGSKA, per germline (reference sequence). The CDR3 runs 16 residues. CDR3 sequence reads: CSARSGTSGGANEQFF. CDR3 bases read: TGCAGTGCTAGATCGGGGACTAGCGGGGGGGCGAATGAG.